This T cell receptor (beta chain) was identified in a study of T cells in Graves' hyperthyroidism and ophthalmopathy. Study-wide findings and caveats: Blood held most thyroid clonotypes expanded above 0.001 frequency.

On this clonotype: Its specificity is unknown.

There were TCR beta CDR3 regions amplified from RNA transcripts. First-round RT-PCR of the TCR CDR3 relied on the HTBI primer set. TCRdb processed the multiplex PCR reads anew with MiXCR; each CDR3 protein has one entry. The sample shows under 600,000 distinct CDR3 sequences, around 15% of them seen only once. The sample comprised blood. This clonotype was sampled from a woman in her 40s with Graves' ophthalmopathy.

The CDR3 loop reads CASSHEGRADTQYF. The CDR3 bases are TGTGCCAGCAGCCATGAAGGGAGGGCGGATACGCAGTATTTT. The rearrangement joins TRBV4-2 to TRBJ2-3, with 7 bases aligning to TRBD2. CDR3 size: 14 residues. The V gene's germline CDR1 is LGHNA and CDR2 YNFKEQ. Losses at the gene ends were 3 bases for V and 6 bases for J; bases not matched to a gene: 6.